This T cell receptor beta chain is drawn from a study of cytomegalovirus exposure and HLA in healthy donors. Use of 60 Vbeta and 13 Jbeta primers characterized the PCR. Repertoires were generated with immunoSEQ multiplex PCR, while TCRdb's copy carries only in-frame clones and drops some. The data hold 150,000 to 200,000 clones, with around three quarters observed a single time. Germline V CDR1 and CDR2: SGHTA, FQGTGA. The CDR3 length is 17 residues. J gave up 2 bases and V 3 bases, and 10 bases lay outside the gene matches. The rearrangement links TRBV7-3 to TRBJ1-5, with 7 positions matching TRBD1. The origin of this receptor is a young man in good health and CMV-seronegative. Input material: PBMCs. Written as DNA, the CDR3 is TGTGCCAGCAGCTTCCGACAGGGTTCTTTTGGCAATCAGCCCCAGCATTTT. As protein: CASSFRQGSFGNQPQHF.